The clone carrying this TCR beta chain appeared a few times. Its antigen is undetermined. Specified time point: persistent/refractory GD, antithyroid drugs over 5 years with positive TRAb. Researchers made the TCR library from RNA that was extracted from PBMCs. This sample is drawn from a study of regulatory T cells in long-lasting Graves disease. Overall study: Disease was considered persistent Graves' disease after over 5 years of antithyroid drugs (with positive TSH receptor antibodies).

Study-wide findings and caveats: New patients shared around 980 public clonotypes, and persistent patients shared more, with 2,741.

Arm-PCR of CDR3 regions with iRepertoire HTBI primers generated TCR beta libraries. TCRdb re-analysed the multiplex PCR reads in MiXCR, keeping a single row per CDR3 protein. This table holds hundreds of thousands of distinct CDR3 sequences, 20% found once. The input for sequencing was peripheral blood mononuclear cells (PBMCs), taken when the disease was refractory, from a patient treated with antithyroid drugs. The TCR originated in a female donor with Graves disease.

The CDR3 loop is CASSVSEWSYEQYF. CDR3 in DNA: TGTGCCAGCAGCGTTAGTGAATGGAGCTACGAGCAGTACTTC. This chain links TRBV9 with TRBJ2-7; D not certain. CDR1 and CDR2 (germline): SGDLS, YYNGEE. Trimming cost V 2 bases and J 3 bases, with 12 bases left between them. This CDR3 has 14 amino acids.